This entry lists 18 T cell receptor beta chains sequenced from one sample in a study of CD8 T cells in ankylosing spondylitis. TCRdb re-called the 5' RACE reads through MiXCR, storing one row per CDR3 protein. The sample holds roughly 120,000 distinct CDR3 sequences; approximately 14% are singletons and the top ten take approximately 3%. The source material was blood, either unsorted or a sorted T cell fraction (not recorded which). The origin of the receptors is a female donor with ankylosing spondylitis or in good health (not recorded which).

This rearrangement joins TRBV20-1 to TRBJ2-3; 12 bases match TRBD2. The CDR3 has 15 amino acids. CDR1 is DFQATT, CDR2 SNEGSKA, per germline (reference sequence). V was clipped by 0 bases and J by 6 bases; unmatched bases: 4. The CDR3 region is CSAREPSGGADTQYF. In DNA, the CDR3 is TGCAGTGCTAGAGAGCCTAGCGGGGGGGCGGATACGCAGTATTTT.

This clonotype was detected many times. CDR3 protein: CASSRGGNEQFF. In DNA, the CDR3 is TGTGCCAGCAGCCGTGGGGGTAATGAGCAGTTCTTC. J is TRBJ2-1 and V is TRBV7-2; D tentatively reads TRBD1 or TRBD2 (5 bases each). CDR3 length: 12 amino acids. CDR1 and CDR2 from the germline V gene are SGHTA and FQGNSA. V lost 5 bases and J 7 bases, leaving 9 bases between the germline ends.

The V call is TRBV7-9, the J call TRBJ2-1; the match to TRBD1 covers 7 bases. The CDR3 totals 13 residues. Trimming took 4 bases from V and 6 from J; bases not matched to a gene: 3. From germline, CDR1 is SEHNR and CDR2 FQNEAQ (reference sequence). The CDR3 bases are TGTGCCAGCAGCTCCGACAGGGCCAATGAGCAGTTCTTC. Protein product: CASSSDRANEQFF.

The V and J genes are TRBV18 and TRBJ2-1, with no clear D. Germline V gene sequence: CDR1 KGHSH, CDR2 LQKENI. V gave up 6 bases and J gave up 7 bases, with 10 bases separating them. This CDR3 region has 12 residues. The CDR3 DNA sequence: TGTGCCAGCTCCATTAAAGGTAATGAGCAGTTCTTC. This encodes CASSIKGNEQFF.

This clonotype occurred many times. V gene TRBV7-6 combines with J gene TRBJ2-5; D is perhaps TRBD1 (6 bases). The CDR3 is 13 amino acids. The V end lost 2 bases, the J end lost 5 bases, and 9 bases lay between the germline ends. Germline CDR1 reads SGHVS; CDR2 reads FNYEAQ. CDR3 in amino acids: CASSLMGAETQYF. DNA for the CDR3: TGTGCCAGCAGCTTAATGGGGGCTGAGACCCAGTACTTC.

The chain combines TRBV9 with TRBJ2-1; 13 positions match TRBD2. The V segment lost 4 bases and the J segment 2 bases; nucleotides outside the gene matches: 12. The CDR3 is 19 residues long. Germline V gene data show CDR1 as SGDLS and CDR2 as YYNGEE. The CDR3 bases are TGTGCCAGCAGCTCTGGGACTAGCGGGACTCTAATAACCTACAATGAGCAGTTCTTC. Encoded protein: CASSSGTSGTLITYNEQFF.

The chain carries TRBV7-9 and TRBJ2-1; TRBD2 agrees at 8 bases. Trimming cost V 4 bases and J 3 bases; bases outside gene matches: 5. This CDR3 comprises 15 residues. Germline CDR1 is SEHNR and CDR2 is FQNEAQ (reference sequence). The CDR3 nucleotides are TGTGCCAGCAGCTCGACTAGCGAGGACTACAATGAGCAGTTCTTC. Its translation: CASSSTSEDYNEQFF. The full variable domain, with the rest looked up from reference TRBV7-9 and TRBJ2-1, is DTGVSQNPRHKITKRGQNVTFRCDPISEHNRLYWYRQTLGQGPEFLTYFQNEAQLEKSRLLSDRFSAERPKGSFSTLEIQRTEQGDSAMYLCASSSTSEDYNEQFFGPGTRLTVL.

With respect to this clonotype: The conserved closing phenylalanine or tryptophan is absent in this CDR3, likely reflecting a read error. The limits of the CDR3 on the DNA are not certain, so only TCRdb's listed CDR3 is given. J is TRBJ2-7 and V is TRBV5-1. Ends included, the CDR3 has 8 residues. The germline CDR1 and CDR2 sequences are SGHRS and YFSETQ. The CDR3 here is CASSLRTY.

In this sample, this clonotype turned up a few times. The chain joins TRBV11-1 to TRBJ2-2, with 10 bases that match TRBD1. This CDR3 is built from 15 residues. The germline gives CDR1 SGHAT, CDR2 FQDESV (reference sequence). Unmatched junction bases numbered 5, after V lost 5 bases and J lost 5 bases. CDR3 protein: CASSVQGQGTGELFF. In nucleotides, the CDR3 is TGTGCCAGCAGCGTTCAGGGACAGGGGACCGGGGAGCTGTTTTTT.

In this sample, this clonotype turned up a few times. This sequence joins TRBV12-3 or TRBV12-4 and TRBJ2-5; TRBD2 agrees at 10 bases. V gave up 3 bases and J gave up 2 bases; unmatched junction bases: 9. This CDR3 is 17 amino acids long. The CDR3 spells CASSFPNLAGEQETQYF. CDR3 DNA: TGTGCCAGCAGTTTTCCCAACCTAGCGGGGGAGCAAGAGACCCAGTACTTC.

This clonotype was picked up one time. Possible read error: a much larger clone is one base away. The rearrangement uses TRBV20-1 and TRBJ2-3, with D tentatively TRBD2 (5 bases). The V gene's germline CDR1 is DFQATT and CDR2 SNEGSKA (reference sequence). The CDR3 length is 15 residues. CDR3 nucleotides: TGCAGTGCTAGAGATACCAGCCCTAGCACAGATGCGCAGTATTTT. Its translation: CSARDTSPSTDAQYF.

This clonotype was counted many times. The rearrangement joins TRBV6-6 to TRBJ1-5; D unclear. Trimming took 7 bases from V and 6 from J, leaving 7 bases between them. The CDR3 contains 11 residues. Germline loops: CDR1 MNHNY, CDR2 SVGAGI (reference sequence). The CDR3 is CASKGTQPQHF. The CDR3 DNA is TGTGCCAGCAAAGGAACTCAGCCCCAGCATTTT.

The V gene is TRBV15, the J gene TRBJ2-3, with 8 bases that match TRBD2. This CDR3 is built from 17 residues. V shed 0 bases, J shed 4 bases, and the junction held 9 bases outside the gene matches. The germline V gene has CDR1 LNHNV and CDR2 YYDKDF (reference sequence). Here the CDR3 reads CATSRDGLSGRADTQYF. The CDR3 region has the DNA TGTGCCACCAGCAGAGATGGACTATCCGGGAGGGCAGATACGCAGTATTTT.

This clonotype was counted only a few times. The V gene is TRBV7-9, the J gene TRBJ2-7; D is possibly TRBD1 (6 bases). V was pared by 3 bases and J by 3 bases, with 9 bases between. Germline lookup yields CDR1 SEHNR and CDR2 FQNEAQ (reference sequence). The CDR3 sequence is 13 residues long. The CDR3 here is CASSLTGDYEQYF. The CDR3 DNA reads as TGTGCCAGCAGCTTGACAGGAGACTACGAGCAGTACTTC.

This clonotype was recorded many times. The chain links TRBV29-1 to TRBJ1-2; 7 bases align to TRBD1. The germline gives CDR1 SQVTM, CDR2 ANQGSEA. This CDR3 is 17 amino acids long. V lost 4 bases and J lost 2; bases outside the gene matches: 16. CDR3: CSVVSRTGGVWNYGYTF. The CDR3 DNA is TGCAGCGTTGTGTCTAGGACAGGTGGAGTTTGGAACTATGGCTACACCTTC.

The rearrangement uses TRBV20-1 and TRBJ2-5; 9 nucleotides match TRBD2. The length of the CDR3 is 14 residues. Germline trimming cut 1 base from V and 5 bases from J; bases unmatched to any gene: 5. CDR1 is DFQATT, CDR2 SNEGSKA, per germline (reference sequence). The CDR3 DNA reads TGCAGTGCTAGAGCCGGACTAGCGACGGAGACCCAGTACTTC. Its protein is CSARAGLATETQYF.

The chain couples TRBV10-3 to TRBJ1-2; tentatively, D is TRBD1 (6 bases). V was pared by 11 bases and J by 3 bases, with 10 bases between. Looked up from germline, CDR1 is ENHRY and CDR2 is SYGVKD. The CDR3 is made up of 11 amino acids. CDR3 in DNA: TGTGCCTCGAGGGGGGACTATGGCTACACCTTC. Residues: CASRGDYGYTF.

About this clonotype itself: A much larger clone sits a single nucleotide away, making a read error possible. The chain couples TRBV5-1 to TRBJ1-5; D is unclear. The CDR3 is made up of 13 amino acids. Trimming shortened V by 0 bases and J by 9 bases, and 10 bases separated the two germline ends. The germline V gene encodes CDR1 SGHRS and CDR2 YFSETQ. The CDR3 DNA follows: TGCGCCAGCAGCTTGGTGGGCGATCCGCCCCAGCATTTT. It is translated as CASSLVGDPPQHF.